Below, 23 T cell receptor beta chains from the same sample are listed, as sequenced in a study of shared T cell receptors in the human thymus. Profiled with immunoSEQ multiplex PCR; TCRdb holds only in-frame clones, not every one. The sample contains 600,000 to 900,000 clones, roughly 88% of which appear only once. These records were also assigned to another study, of human thymus T cells.

Sequencing used thymocytes. These receptors originate from a girl under three years old with a congenital heart defect.

This clone was counted a single time. V gene TRBV11-3 combines with J gene TRBJ1-1; 9 bases are a match to TRBD1. This CDR3 region has 17 residues. Trimming cost V 2 bases and J 5 bases; bases outside gene matches: 12. Germline V lookup: CDR1 SGHNT, CDR2 YENEEA. In DNA form, the CDR3 reads TGTGCCAGCAGCTTAAGTTGGGGGACAGGGTTGGGGACTGAAGCTTTCTTT. This translates into CASSLSWGTGLGTEAFF.

The gene calls are TRBV4-3 and TRBJ1-1; D perhaps matches TRBD1 (6 bases). The V and J ends lost 0 bases and 7 bases respectively, with 18 bases between them. Germline-derived CDR1 and CDR2 are LGHNA and YSLEER. This CDR3 has 16 amino acids. CDR3 protein: CASSQDGGAGLGEAFF. The CDR3, as DNA: TGCGCCAGCAGCCAAGATGGGGGGGCAGGATTGGGTGAAGCTTTCTTT.

The rearrangement joins TRBV9 to TRBJ1-2; TRBD1 matches at 8 bases. The trim removed 4 bases at V and 1 base at J, leaving 12 bases unmatched. Per germline, CDR1 SGDLS and CDR2 YYNGEE. The CDR3 loop spans 17 amino acids. The CDR3 here is CASSPRNRGDLNYGYTF. The CDR3 region has the DNA TGTGCCAGCAGCCCTAGGAACAGGGGGGACCTTAACTATGGCTACACCTTC.

The V and J genes are TRBV27 and TRBJ1-6, with 7 bases identical to TRBD1. This CDR3 comprises 16 residues. Germline lookup yields CDR1 MNHEY and CDR2 SMNVEV (reference sequence). Trimming at V came to 5 bases and at J to 3 bases, leaving 7 bases not matched to a gene. The DNA for the CDR3 is TGTGCCAGCAGTCCAAGGGGGGACAGCTATAATTCACCCCTCCACTTT. This sequence encodes CASSPRGDSYNSPLHF.

The rearrangement links TRBV5-1 to TRBJ2-2; perhaps TRBD1 as D (6 bases). This CDR3 has 15 amino acids. Per the germline V gene, CDR1 is SGHRS and CDR2 is YFSETQ. V was shortened by 4 bases and J by 5 bases, with 15 bases between the two germline ends. CDR3 bases: TGCGCCAGCAGCCTTACAGGGCAGGGGACCGGGGAGCTGTTTTTT. This codes for CASSLTGQGTGELFF.

The chain carries TRBV6-6 and TRBJ1-1, with D tentatively TRBD1 (5 bases). Trimming shortened V by 2 bases and J by 5 bases, and 15 bases separated the two germline ends. The CDR3 length is 15 residues. In germline, CDR1 is MNHNY, CDR2 SVGAGI (reference sequence). CDR3 protein: CASSYPRKGMTEAFF. The CDR3 DNA reads TGTGCCAGCAGTTACCCCCGGAAGGGGATGACTGAAGCTTTCTTT.

The V gene is TRBV27, the J gene TRBJ2-7, with TRBD1 matching over 9 bases. The CDR3 is 16 amino acids. The V gene's germline CDR1 is MNHEY and CDR2 SMNVEV (reference sequence). Trimming removed 2 bases from V and 4 bases from J; junction bases left unmatched: 9. The CDR3 nucleotides read TGTGCCAGCAGTTTAGGGACAGGGTACCAATGGTACGAGCAGTACTTC. It specifies CASSLGTGYQWYEQYF.

This chain joins TRBV29-1 and TRBJ2-2; a weak D match, TRBD2 (6 bases). Germline assignment: CDR1 SQVTM and CDR2 ANQGSEA. The V and J ends lost 6 bases and 5 bases respectively, with 10 bases between them. The CDR3 extends over 12 amino acids. CDR3 in amino acids: CSVRGVTGELFF. The CDR3 nucleotides read TGCAGCGTCCGCGGGGTAACCGGGGAGCTGTTTTTT.

V is TRBV5-1 and J is TRBJ2-1, with D unresolved. This CDR3 has 14 amino acids. The germline V gene encodes CDR1 SGHRS and CDR2 YFSETQ. V was shortened by 8 bases and J by 5 bases, with 17 bases between the two germline ends. CDR3 in DNA: TGCGCCAGTACGACTCCCTCGACTCACAATGAGCAGTTCTTC. This sequence encodes CASTTPSTHNEQFF.

The genes are TRBV9 and TRBJ1-3; TRBD1 matches 7 bases. The V gene end was trimmed by 2 bases and the J gene end by 4 bases; junction bases not matched to a gene: 9. The CDR3 extends over 16 amino acids. CDR1 is SGDLS and CDR2 is YYNGEE in the germline V gene. CDR3 amino acids: CASSVLRGGKGNTIYF. The DNA for the CDR3 is TGTGCCAGCAGCGTCCTTCGAGGGGGCAAGGGAAACACCATATATTTT.

The chain carries TRBV7-2 and TRBJ1-1; D possibly corresponds to TRBD1 (5 bases). From germline, CDR1 is SGHTA and CDR2 FQGNSA. This CDR3 comprises 13 residues. V dropped 5 bases and J dropped 3 bases, with 10 bases sitting between them. The CDR3 nucleotides read TGTGCCAGCAGCCAGACAGATTACACTGAAGCTTTCTTT. It yields the protein CASSQTDYTEAFF.

The chain has TRBV19 and TRBJ1-2, with 7 nucleotides matching TRBD1. Germline V CDR1 and CDR2: LNHDA, SQIVND (reference sequence). The trim removed 9 bases at V and 6 bases at J, leaving 7 bases unmatched. The CDR3 covers 12 residues. CDR3 residues: CASSDRAHGYTF. The CDR3 bases are TGTGCCAGCAGTGACAGGGCCCATGGCTACACCTTC. The full variable domain, with the rest looked up from reference TRBV19 and TRBJ1-2, is DGGITQSPKYLFRKEGQNVTLSCEQNLNHDAMYWYRQDPGQGLRLIYYSQIVNDFQKGDIAEGYSVSREKKESFPLTVTSAQKNPTAFYLCASSDRAHGYTFGSGTRLTVV.

This chain links TRBV9 with TRBJ2-7; 11 nucleotides align to TRBD2. The germline V gene encodes CDR1 SGDLS and CDR2 YYNGEE. V lost 6 bases to trimming and J lost 1 base; unmatched junction nucleotides: 12. CDR3 length: 17 residues. The CDR3 here is CASIVGLAGGLSYEQYF. The CDR3 coding sequence is TGTGCCAGCATCGTGGGGCTAGCGGGGGGACTGTCCTACGAGCAGTACTTC.

The V gene is TRBV27, the J gene TRBJ1-1; D is unresolved. Germline V gene lookup returns CDR1 MNHEY and CDR2 SMNVEV (reference sequence). The CDR3 length is 12 residues. Trimming took 8 bases from V and 8 from J, leaving 15 bases between them. CDR3 region: CASATGRAEAFF. CDR3 sequence (DNA): TGTGCCAGCGCCACTGGTAGAGCGGAAGCTTTCTTT.

Of note for this clone: Within the sample, other DNA sequences also encode this same CDR3. The chain couples TRBV5-1 to TRBJ1-1; the match to TRBD1 covers 7 bases. Germline CDR1 reads SGHRS; CDR2 reads YFSETQ. J lost 5 bases, V lost 2 bases, and 6 bases had no gene match. This CDR3 comprises 14 residues. The CDR3 bases are TGCGCCAGCAGCTTACAGGGGTTGGGTACTGAAGCTTTCTTT. Translating gives CASSLQGLGTEAFF.

The V gene is TRBV5-1, the J gene TRBJ2-5; D uncertain. This CDR3 is 15 amino acids long. V was cut by 4 bases and J by 3 bases, with 16 bases left in between. Germline values: CDR1 SGHRS, CDR2 YFSETQ. The CDR3 coding sequence is TGCGCCAGCAGCCTAGTACCATCACCCAAAGAGACCCAGTACTTC. It is translated as CASSLVPSPKETQYF.

A single count supports this clone. The chain joins TRBV13 to TRBJ1-1, with TRBD1 matching over 7 bases. The CDR3 contains 13 residues. Germline V gene lookup returns CDR1 PRHDT and CDR2 FYEKMQ (reference sequence). V was pared by 5 bases and J by 1 base, with 1 base of the junction left unmatched. The CDR3 sequence is CASSRGPNTEAFF. The DNA for the CDR3 is TGTGCCAGCAGCAGGGGGCCGAACACTGAAGCTTTCTTT.

This sequence joins TRBV6-5 and TRBJ1-1; D perhaps matches TRBD1 (5 bases). Germline CDR1 reads MNHEY; CDR2 reads SVGAGI. The CDR3 is 14 amino acids. Trimming took 4 bases from V and 1 from J, leaving 10 bases between them. CDR3 in DNA: TGTGCCAGCAGTTCGCGGGGGTCGAACACTGAAGCTTTCTTT. It specifies CASSSRGSNTEAFF.

This clone was observed once. The chain uses TRBV7-3 and TRBJ2-3; 12 nucleotides line up with TRBD2. V shed 0 bases, J shed 0 bases, and the junction held 4 bases outside the gene matches. This CDR3 region has 18 residues. The germline V gene has CDR1 SGHTA and CDR2 FQGTGA. CDR3 bases: TGTGCCAGCAGCTTAACGGGACTAGCGGGCCGAAGCACAGATACGCAGTATTTT. Protein: CASSLTGLAGRSTDTQYF.

This clone occurred a few times. The chain has TRBV27 and TRBJ1-2; a weak D match, TRBD1 (6 bases). This CDR3 region has 18 residues. V was shortened by 3 bases and J by 6 bases, with 26 bases between the two germline ends. Germline values: CDR1 MNHEY, CDR2 SMNVEV (reference sequence). CDR3 DNA sequence: TGTGCCAGCAGTTTTAAGAGGGGCGGGGGGCGGTTAGGGAATGGCTACACCTTC. This translates into CASSFKRGGGRLGNGYTF.

The rearrangement joins TRBV27 to TRBJ2-1, with 8 bases matching TRBD2. Trimming at V came to 1 base and at J to 2 bases, leaving 4 bases not matched to a gene. The germline V gene encodes CDR1 MNHEY and CDR2 SMNVEV (reference sequence). The CDR3 totals 16 residues. The CDR3 spells CASSLWISGAYNEQFF. Here the CDR3 DNA reads TGTGCCAGCAGTTTATGGATTAGCGGGGCCTACAATGAGCAGTTCTTC.

This chain uses TRBV9 with TRBJ2-5, with TRBD2 as a possible D gene (6 bases). The CDR3 covers 14 residues. V dropped 1 base and J dropped 5 bases, with 12 bases sitting between them. Germline CDR1 is SGDLS and CDR2 is YYNGEE. CDR3 bases: TGTGCCAGCAGCGTAACGGCGGGGACGGAGACCCAGTACTTC. It encodes CASSVTAGTETQYF.

The chain links TRBV4-1 to TRBJ1-3; the match to TRBD1 covers 9 bases. The CDR3 length is 17 residues. The V segment lost 0 bases and the J segment 0 bases; nucleotides outside the gene matches: 3. The V gene's germline CDR1 is MGHRA and CDR2 YSYEKL. The CDR3 region is CASSQDSQGASGNTIYF. The CDR3 DNA is TGCGCCAGCAGCCAAGATTCACAGGGGGCCTCTGGAAACACCATATATTTT.